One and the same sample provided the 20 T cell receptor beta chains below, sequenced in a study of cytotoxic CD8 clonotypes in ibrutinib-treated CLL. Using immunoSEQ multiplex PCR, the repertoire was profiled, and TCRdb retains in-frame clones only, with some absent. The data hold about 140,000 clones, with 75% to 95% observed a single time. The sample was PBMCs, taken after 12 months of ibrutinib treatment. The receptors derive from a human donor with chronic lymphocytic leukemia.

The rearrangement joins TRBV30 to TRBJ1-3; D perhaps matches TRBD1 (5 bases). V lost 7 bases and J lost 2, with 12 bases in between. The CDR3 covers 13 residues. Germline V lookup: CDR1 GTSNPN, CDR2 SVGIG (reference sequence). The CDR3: CASELRAGNTIYF. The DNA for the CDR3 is TGTGCCTCAGAACTCAGGGCTGGAAACACCATATATTTT.

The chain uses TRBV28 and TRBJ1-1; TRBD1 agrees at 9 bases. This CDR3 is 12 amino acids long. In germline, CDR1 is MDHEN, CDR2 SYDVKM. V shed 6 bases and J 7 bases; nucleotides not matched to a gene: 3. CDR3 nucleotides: TGTGCCAGCAGGGGGACAGGGAGTGAAGCTTTCTTT. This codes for CASRGTGSEAFF.

In nucleotides, the CDR3 is TGTGCCAGCAGTCCGTCCAGGGGCCATGAGCAGTTCTTC. Translated, it gives CASSPSRGHEQFF. The chain employs TRBV6-6 and TRBJ2-1, with D possibly matching TRBD1 (6 bases). The CDR3 is made up of 13 amino acids. Germline CDR1 and CDR2: MNHNY and SVGAGI (reference sequence). V was pared by 5 bases and J by 8 bases, with 13 bases between.

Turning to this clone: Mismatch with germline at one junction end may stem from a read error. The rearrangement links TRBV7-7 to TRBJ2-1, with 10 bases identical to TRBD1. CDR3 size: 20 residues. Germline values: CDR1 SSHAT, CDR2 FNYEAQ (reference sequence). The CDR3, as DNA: TGTGCTAGCAGCTTGGGGGACAGGGGTTCCGGGCCGAGCTCCTACAATGAGCAGTTCTTC. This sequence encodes CASSLGDRGSGPSSYNEQFF.

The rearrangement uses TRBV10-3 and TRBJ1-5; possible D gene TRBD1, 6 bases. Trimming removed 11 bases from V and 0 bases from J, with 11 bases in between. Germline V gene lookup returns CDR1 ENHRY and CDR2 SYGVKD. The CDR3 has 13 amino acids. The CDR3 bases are TGTGCCGCTACAGGGAGTAGCAATCAGCCCCAGCATTTT. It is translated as CAATGSSNQPQHF.

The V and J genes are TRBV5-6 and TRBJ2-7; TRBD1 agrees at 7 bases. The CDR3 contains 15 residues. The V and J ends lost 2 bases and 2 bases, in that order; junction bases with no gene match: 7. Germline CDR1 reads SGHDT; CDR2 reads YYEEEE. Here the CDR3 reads CASSFLQGVPYEQYF. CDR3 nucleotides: TGTGCCAGCAGCTTTCTCCAGGGGGTTCCCTACGAGCAGTACTTC.

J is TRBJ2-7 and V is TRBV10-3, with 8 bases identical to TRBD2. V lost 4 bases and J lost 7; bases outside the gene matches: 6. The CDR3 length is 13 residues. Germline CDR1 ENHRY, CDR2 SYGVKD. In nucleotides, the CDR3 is TGTGCCATCAGTGCGGGGGGGTCCGGGGAGCAGTACTTC. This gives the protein CAISAGGSGEQYF.

The CDR3 spells CASSLLDDPGGGYF. Written as DNA, the CDR3 is TGTGCCAGCAGCTTATTGGACGACCCAGGTGGTGGGTATTTT. V and J are TRBV7-6 and TRBJ2-3; D unclear. Germline loops: CDR1 SGHVS, CDR2 FNYEAQ. The CDR3 runs 14 residues. V dropped 2 bases and J dropped 14 bases, with 20 bases sitting between them. Complete variable domain (other parts from reference TRBV7-6 and TRBJ2-3): GAGVSQSPRYKVTKRGQDVALRCDPISGHVSLYWYRQALGQGPEFLTYFNYEAQQDKSGLPNDRFSAERPEGSISTLTIQRTEQRDSAMYRCASSLLDDPGGGYFGPGTRLTVL.

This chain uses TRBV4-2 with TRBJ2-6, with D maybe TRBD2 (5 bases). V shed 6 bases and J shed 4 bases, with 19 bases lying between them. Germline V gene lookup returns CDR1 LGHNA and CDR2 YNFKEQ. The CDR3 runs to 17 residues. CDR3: CASSRDLLGSGANVLTF. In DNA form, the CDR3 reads TGTGCCAGCAGTCGGGATCTCTTGGGCTCCGGGGCCAACGTCCTGACTTTC.

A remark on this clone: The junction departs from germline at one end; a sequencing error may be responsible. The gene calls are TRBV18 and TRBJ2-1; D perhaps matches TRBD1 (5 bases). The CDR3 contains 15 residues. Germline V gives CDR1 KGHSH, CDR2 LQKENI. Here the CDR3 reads CASSDDDSSYNEQFF. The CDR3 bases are TGTGCTAGCTCAGATGACGACAGCTCCTACAATGAGCAGTTCTTC.

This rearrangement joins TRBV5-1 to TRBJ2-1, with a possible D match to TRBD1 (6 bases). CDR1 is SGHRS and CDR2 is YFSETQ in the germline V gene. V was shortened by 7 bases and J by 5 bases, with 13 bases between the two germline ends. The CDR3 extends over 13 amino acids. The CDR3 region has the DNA TGCGCCAGCGCCTTGACAGGAGACAATGAGCAGTTCTTC. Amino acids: CASALTGDNEQFF.

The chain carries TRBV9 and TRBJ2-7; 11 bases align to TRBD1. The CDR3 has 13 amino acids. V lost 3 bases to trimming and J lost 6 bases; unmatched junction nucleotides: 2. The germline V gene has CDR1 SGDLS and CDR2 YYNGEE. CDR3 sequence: CASSAGTGGEQYF. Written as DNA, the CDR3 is TGTGCCAGCAGCGCTGGGACAGGGGGCGAGCAGTACTTC.

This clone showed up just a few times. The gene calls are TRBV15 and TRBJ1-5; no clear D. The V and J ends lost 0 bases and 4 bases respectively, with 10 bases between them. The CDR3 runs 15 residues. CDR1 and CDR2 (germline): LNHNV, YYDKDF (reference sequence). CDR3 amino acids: CATSRDGGSNQPQHF. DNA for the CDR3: TGTGCCACCAGCAGAGATGGAGGGAGTAATCAGCCCCAGCATTTT.

The DNA of the CDR3 is TGCGCCAGCGCTGGGGCACCAATTACCCACACAGATACGCAGTATTTT. Translating gives CASAGAPITHTDTQYF. The chain couples TRBV5-1 to TRBJ2-3, with D tentatively TRBD1 (5 bases). CDR1 is SGHRS, CDR2 YFSETQ, per germline. The CDR3 length is 16 residues. Trimming took off 7 bases at V and 2 bases at J, with 20 bases between the two ends.

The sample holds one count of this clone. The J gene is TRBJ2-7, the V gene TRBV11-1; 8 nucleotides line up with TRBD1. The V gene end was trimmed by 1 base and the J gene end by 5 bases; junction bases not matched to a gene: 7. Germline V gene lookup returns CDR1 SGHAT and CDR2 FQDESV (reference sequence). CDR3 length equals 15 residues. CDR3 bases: TGTGCCAGCAGCTTAGGGACAGGGTCTATCCACGAGCAGTACTTC. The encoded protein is CASSLGTGSIHEQYF.

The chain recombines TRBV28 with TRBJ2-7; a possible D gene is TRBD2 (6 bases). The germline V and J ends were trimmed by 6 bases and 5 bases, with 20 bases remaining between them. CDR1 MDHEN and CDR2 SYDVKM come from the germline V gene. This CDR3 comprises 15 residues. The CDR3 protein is CASSPRQLAYNEQYF. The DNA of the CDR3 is TGTGCCAGCAGCCCCAGACAGCTAGCGTACAACGAGCAGTACTTC. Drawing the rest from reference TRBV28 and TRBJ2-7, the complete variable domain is DVKVTQSSRYLVKRTGEKVFLECVQDMDHENMFWYRQDPGLGLRLIYFSYDVKMKEKGDIPEGYSVSREKKERFSLILESASTNQTSMYLCASSPRQLAYNEQYFGPGTRLTVT.

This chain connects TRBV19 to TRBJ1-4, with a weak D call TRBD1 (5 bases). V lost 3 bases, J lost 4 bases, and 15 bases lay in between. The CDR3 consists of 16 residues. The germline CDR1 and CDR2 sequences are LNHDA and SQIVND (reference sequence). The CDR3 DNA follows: TGTGCCAGTAGTATGGGAGGGGCCTATGTTAATGAAAAACTGTTTTTT. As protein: CASSMGGAYVNEKLFF.

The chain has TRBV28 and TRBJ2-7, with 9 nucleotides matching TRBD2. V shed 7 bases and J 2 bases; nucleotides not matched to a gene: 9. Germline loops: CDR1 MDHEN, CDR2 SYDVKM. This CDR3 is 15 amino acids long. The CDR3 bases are TGTGCCAGCACCATCCGACTAGCGGAGGCCTACGAGCAGTACTTC. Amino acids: CASTIRLAEAYEQYF.

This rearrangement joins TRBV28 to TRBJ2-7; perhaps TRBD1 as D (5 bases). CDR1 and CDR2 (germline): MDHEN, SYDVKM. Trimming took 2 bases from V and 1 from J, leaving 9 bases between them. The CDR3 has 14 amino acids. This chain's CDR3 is CASSLDSQSYEQYF. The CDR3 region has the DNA TGTGCCAGCAGTTTAGACAGCCAATCCTACGAGCAGTACTTC. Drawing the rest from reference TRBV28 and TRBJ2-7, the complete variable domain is DVKVTQSSRYLVKRTGEKVFLECVQDMDHENMFWYRQDPGLGLRLIYFSYDVKMKEKGDIPEGYSVSREKKERFSLILESASTNQTSMYLCASSLDSQSYEQYFGPGTRLTVT.

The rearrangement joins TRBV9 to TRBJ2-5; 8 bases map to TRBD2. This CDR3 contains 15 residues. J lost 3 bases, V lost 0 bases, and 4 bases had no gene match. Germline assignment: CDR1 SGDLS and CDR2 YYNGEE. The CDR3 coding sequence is TGTGCCAGCAGCGTAGAGGGACTAGAAAAAGAGACCCAGTACTTC. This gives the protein CASSVEGLEKETQYF.